This passage covers 8 T cell receptor beta chains from one sample sequenced in a study of somatic mutations in cytotoxic T cells in rheumatoid arthritis. This table comes from immunoSEQ multiplex PCR, and its TCRdb copy is limited to in-frame clones, with some not included. In the table there are approximately 7,400 clones, around 90% of which are singletons. Sequences were obtained from CD8+ T cells sorted from blood. The origin of the receptors is a man aged 40-49 years with rheumatoid arthritis.

The chain is built from TRBV14 and TRBJ2-7; 7 bases agree with TRBD2. The germline V gene encodes CDR1 SGHDN and CDR2 FVKESK. J was trimmed by 0 bases and V by 1 base; bases with no gene match: 6. CDR3 size: 16 residues. CDR3 bases: TGTGCCAGCAGCCAAGGGGAGGGATGGCCCTCCTACGAGCAGTACTTC. Residues: CASSQGEGWPSYEQYF.

The J gene is TRBJ1-2, the V gene TRBV6-1; TRBD1 aligns across 7 bases. The CDR3 is 13 residues long. Per the germline V gene, CDR1 is MNHNS and CDR2 is SASEGT. V trimming: 3 bases; J trimming: 4 bases; junction bases outside the gene matches: 2. The CDR3 bases are TGTGCCAGCAGTGAGGGACAGTTCTATGGCTACACCTTC. Translated: CASSEGQFYGYTF.

The J gene is TRBJ1-4, the V gene TRBV28, with 8 bases that match TRBD1. V dropped 3 bases and J dropped 1; count of bases not matched to a gene: 10. The CDR3 is 18 amino acids. The germline gives CDR1 MDHEN, CDR2 SYDVKM. The CDR3 loop reads CASSFPGTGGGTNEKLFF. The CDR3 DNA reads TGTGCCAGCAGTTTTCCCGGGACAGGAGGAGGAACTAATGAAAAACTGTTTTTT. Full variable domain (missing parts from reference TRBV28 and TRBJ1-4): DVKVTQSSRYLVKRTGEKVFLECVQDMDHENMFWYRQDPGLGLRLIYFSYDVKMKEKGDIPEGYSVSREKKERFSLILESASTNQTSMYLCASSFPGTGGGTNEKLFFGSGTQLSVL.

The chain couples TRBV7-9 to TRBJ2-7; unclear D gene. Per germline, CDR1 SEHNR and CDR2 FQNEAQ (reference sequence). The CDR3 sequence is 14 residues long. Trimming stripped 1 base from V and 2 bases from J, with 9 bases between. The CDR3 is CASSLGVGAYEQYV. The DNA of the CDR3 is TGTGCCAGCAGCTTAGGAGTTGGGGCCTACGAGCAGTACGTC.

The CDR3 spells CASSVALEGADYGYTF. In nucleotides, the CDR3 is TGTGCCAGCAGCGTAGCGTTAGAGGGGGCCGACTATGGCTACACCTTC. J is TRBJ1-2 and V is TRBV9; TRBD1 matches 7 bases. CDR3 length: 16 amino acids. CDR1 and CDR2 (germline): SGDLS, YYNGEE. V was clipped by 0 bases and J by 3 bases; unmatched bases: 8.

The V and J genes are TRBV19 and TRBJ1-2; D is unclear. This CDR3 has 13 amino acids. The V gene's germline CDR1 is LNHDA and CDR2 SQIVND (reference sequence). Trimming cost V 6 bases and J 4 bases, with 12 bases left between them. The CDR3, as DNA: TGTGCCAGTAGAACACCACGCGGCTATGGCTACACCTTC. Its translation: CASRTPRGYGYTF.

The chain has TRBV29-1 and TRBJ2-1, with a possible D match to TRBD2 (5 bases). Trimming took off 1 base at V and 5 bases at J, with 6 bases between the two ends. Germline V gives CDR1 SQVTM, CDR2 ANQGSEA. The CDR3 runs to 12 residues. The CDR3 sequence is CSVEVRDNEQFF. In nucleotides, the CDR3 is TGCAGCGTTGAAGTGCGGGACAATGAGCAGTTCTTC.

The sample holds one count of this clone. V gene TRBV7-9 combines with J gene TRBJ2-1, with 8 positions matching TRBD2. After removal of 1 base from V and 1 base from J, the junction contained 9 bases not matched to a gene. CDR3 length equals 18 residues. The germline V gene encodes CDR1 SEHNR and CDR2 FQNEAQ (reference sequence). CDR3 in DNA: TGTGCCAGCAGCTTAGAGGCCGGGGGGGGCCGGTCCTACAATGAGCAGTTCTTC. Protein product: CASSLEAGGGRSYNEQFF.